This T cell receptor (beta chain) originates from a study of T-cell reconstitution after alpha-beta-depleted transplantation in children. A TCRbeta library incorporating unique molecular identifiers was prepared. TCRdb fed the PCR reads into MiXCR, producing one record per CDR3 protein. This table holds about 490,000 distinct CDR3 sequences, 10% found once. Many counts were recorded for this clonotype. Germline values: CDR1 SGHTA, CDR2 FQGNSA. Deletions cut 5 bases from V and 4 bases from J, with 8 bases between. CDR3 length: 12 residues. Sample: PBMCs, taken before TCRalphabeta/CD19-depleted stem cell transplant. The chain recombines TRBV7-2 with TRBJ1-1, with D uncertain. This sequence was found in a child between 2 and 9 years old with inherited bone marrow failure, due to receive a stem cell transplant. The CDR3 loop reads CASSQQSTEAFF. The CDR3 DNA sequence: TGTGCCAGCAGCCAACAGAGCACTGAAGCTTTCTTT. Full variable domain (outside the CDR3, taken from reference TRBV7-2 and TRBJ1-1): GAGVSQSPSNKVTEKGKDVELRCDPISGHTALYWYRQSLGQGLEFLIYFQGNSAPDKSGLPSDRFSAERTGGSVSTLTIQRTQQEDSAVYLCASSQQSTEAFFGQGTRLTVV.